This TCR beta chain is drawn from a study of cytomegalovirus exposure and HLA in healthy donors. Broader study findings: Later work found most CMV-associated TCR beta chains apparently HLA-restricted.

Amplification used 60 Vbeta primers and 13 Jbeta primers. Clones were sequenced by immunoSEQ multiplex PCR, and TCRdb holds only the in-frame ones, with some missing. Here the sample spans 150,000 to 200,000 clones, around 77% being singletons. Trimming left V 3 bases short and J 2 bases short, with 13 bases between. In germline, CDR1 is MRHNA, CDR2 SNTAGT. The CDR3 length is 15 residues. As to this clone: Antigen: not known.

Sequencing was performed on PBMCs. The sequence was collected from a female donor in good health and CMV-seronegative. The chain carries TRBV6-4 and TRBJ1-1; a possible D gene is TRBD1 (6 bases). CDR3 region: CASSEGTRGNTEAFF. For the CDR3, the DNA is TGTGCCAGCAGTGAAGGAACCAGGGGAAACACTGAAGCTTTCTTT.